The source of this T cell receptor beta chain is a study of cytomegalovirus exposure and HLA in healthy donors. PCR involved 60 Vbeta and 13 Jbeta primers. Assay: immunoSEQ multiplex PCR; the TCRdb copy retains only in-frame clones and omits some. The sample contains approximately 190,000 clones, approximately 78% of which appear only once. The ends lost 1 base at V and 10 bases at J; junction bases unmatched: 14. Germline V gives CDR1 SGHDN, CDR2 FVKESK. The CDR3 extends over 18 amino acids. The J gene is TRBJ2-1, the V gene TRBV14, with 12 bases lining up with TRBD2. The receptor was isolated from a woman aged 18-29 years in good health and CMV-seronegative. Sequenced material: PBMCs. The CDR3 DNA reads TGTGCCAGCAGCCAAGTAGGACTAGCGGGACCCGACCTGGGGGAGCAGTTCTTC. This translates into CASSQVGLAGPDLGEQFF.